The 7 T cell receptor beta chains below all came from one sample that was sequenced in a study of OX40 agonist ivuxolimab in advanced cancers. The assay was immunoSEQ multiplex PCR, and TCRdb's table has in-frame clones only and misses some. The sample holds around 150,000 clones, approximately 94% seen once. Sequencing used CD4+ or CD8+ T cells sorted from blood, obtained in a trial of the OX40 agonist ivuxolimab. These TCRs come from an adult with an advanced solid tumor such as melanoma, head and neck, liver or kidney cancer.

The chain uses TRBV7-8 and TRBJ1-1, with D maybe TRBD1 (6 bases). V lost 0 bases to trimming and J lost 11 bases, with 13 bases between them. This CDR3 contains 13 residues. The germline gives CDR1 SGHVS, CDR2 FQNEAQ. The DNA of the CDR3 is TGTGCCAGCAGCTTAGCGCGGGGGGCTCAGGCTTTCTTT. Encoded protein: CASSLARGAQAFF.

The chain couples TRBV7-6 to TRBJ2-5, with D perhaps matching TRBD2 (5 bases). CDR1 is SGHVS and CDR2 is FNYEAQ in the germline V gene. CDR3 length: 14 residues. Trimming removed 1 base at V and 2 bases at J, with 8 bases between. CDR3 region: CASSLGSGQETQYF. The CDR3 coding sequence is TGTGCCAGCAGCTTAGGGTCGGGACAAGAGACCCAGTACTTC. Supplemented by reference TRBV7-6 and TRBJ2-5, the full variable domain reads GAGVSQSPRYKVTKRGQDVALRCDPISGHVSLYWYRQALGQGPEFLTYFNYEAQQDKSGLPNDRFSAERPEGSISTLTIQRTEQRDSAMYRCASSLGSGQETQYFGPGTRLLVL.

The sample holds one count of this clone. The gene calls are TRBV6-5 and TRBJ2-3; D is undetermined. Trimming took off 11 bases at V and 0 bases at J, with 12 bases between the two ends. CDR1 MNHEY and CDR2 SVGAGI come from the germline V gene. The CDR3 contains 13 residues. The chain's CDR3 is CAPADGSTDTQYF. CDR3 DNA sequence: TGTGCCCCCGCGGACGGCAGCACAGATACGCAGTATTTT.

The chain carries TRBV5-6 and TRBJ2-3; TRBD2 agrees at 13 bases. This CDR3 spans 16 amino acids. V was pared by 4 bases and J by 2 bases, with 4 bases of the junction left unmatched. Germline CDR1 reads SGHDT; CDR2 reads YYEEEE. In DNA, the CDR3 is TGTGCCAGCAGCACGGGACTAGCGGGACCCACAGATACGCAGTATTTT. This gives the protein CASSTGLAGPTDTQYF. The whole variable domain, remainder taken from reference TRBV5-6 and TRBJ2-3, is DAGVTQSPTHLIKTRGQQVTLRCSPKSGHDTVSWYQQALGQGPQFIFQYYEEEERQRGNFPDRFSGHQFPNYSSELNVNALLLGDSALYLCASSTGLAGPTDTQYFGPGTRLTVL.

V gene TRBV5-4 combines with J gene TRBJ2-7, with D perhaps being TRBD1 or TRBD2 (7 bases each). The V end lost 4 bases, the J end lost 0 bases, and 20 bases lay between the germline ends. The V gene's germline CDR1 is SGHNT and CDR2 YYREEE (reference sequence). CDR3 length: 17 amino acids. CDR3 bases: TGTGCCAGCAGCCGAGGGGGCGGAGGGGGGGCCTCCTACGAGCAGTACTTC. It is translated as CASSRGGGGGASYEQYF.

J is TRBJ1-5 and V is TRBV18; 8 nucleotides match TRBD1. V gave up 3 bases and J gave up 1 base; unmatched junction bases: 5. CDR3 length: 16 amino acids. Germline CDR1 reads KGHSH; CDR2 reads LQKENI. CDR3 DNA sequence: TGTGCCAGCTCACCCCTGGGACAGGAGAGCAATCAGCCCCAGCATTTT. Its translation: CASSPLGQESNQPQHF. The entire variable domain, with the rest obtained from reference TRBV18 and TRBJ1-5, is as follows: NAGVMQNPRHLVRRRGQEARLRCSPMKGHSHVYWYRQLPEEGLKFMVYLQKENIIDESGMPKERFSAEFPKEGPSILRIQQVVRGDSAAYFCASSPLGQESNQPQHFGDGTRLSIL.

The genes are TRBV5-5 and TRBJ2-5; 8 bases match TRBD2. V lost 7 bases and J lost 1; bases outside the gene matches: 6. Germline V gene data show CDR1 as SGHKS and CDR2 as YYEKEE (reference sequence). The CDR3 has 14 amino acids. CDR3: CASARGGFQETQYF. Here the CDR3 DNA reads TGTGCCAGCGCTCGGGGGGGATTCCAAGAGACCCAGTACTTC.